Listed below are T cell receptor beta chains from one sample, sequenced in a study of shared clonotypes between healthy human individuals. The table came from immunoSEQ multiplex PCR; TCRdb's copy has only in-frame clones and leaves some out. The sample contains some 530,000 clones, approximately 82% of which appear only once. Specimen: PBMCs. All receptors derive from a woman aged 40 to 55 in good health. Some clones in this sample may be carry-over from other donors' samples. The CDR3 runs from the conserved cysteine through the conserved F or W. The D gene is left open where the match is weak. For some rows the clone size is stated as once, few or many, or as a class when expanded; others skip it.

TRBV27	.	.	TRBJ2-5	CASRDRHGTQYF	TGTGCCAGCAGAGACCGTCACGGGACCCAGTACTTC
TRBV2	.	.	TRBJ2-3	CASSEASLQDTQYF	TGTGCCAGCAGTGAAGCTAGCTTACAAGATACGCAGTATTTT
TRBV29-1	.	.	TRBJ2-5	CSVIEPETQYF	TGCAGCGTGATAGAACCGGAGACCCAGTACTTC
TRBV4-2	.	.	TRBJ2-7	CASSPRINFYEQYF	TGTGCCAGCAGCCCTCGGATCAATTTCTACGAGCAGTACTTC
TRBV11-2	.	.	TRBJ2-3	CASSLDDSPDTQYF	TGTGCCAGCAGCTTAGATGACAGTCCGGATACGCAGTATTTT
TRBV7-3	.	.	TRBJ2-3	CASSFSLGDTQYF	TGTGCCAGCAGCTTCAGCCTAGGAGATACGCAGTATTTT
TRBV29-1	.	TRBD1	TRBJ2-7	CSVDGTGDEQYF	TGCAGCGTTGATGGGACAGGGGACGAGCAGTACTTC
TRBV10-3	.	.	TRBJ2-3	CAISEEGERATDTQYF	TGTGCCATCAGTGAAGAGGGGGAGCGGGCCACAGATACGCAGTATTTT
TRBV9	.	.	TRBJ2-2	CATGRTNTGELFF	TGTGCCACAGGACGGACGAACACCGGGGAGCTGTTTTTT
TRBV7-6	.	TRBD1	TRBJ2-5	CASSHYRQGAATQYF	TGTGCCAGCAGCCACTACCGACAGGGGGCTGCGACCCAGTACTTC
TRBV7-8	.	TRBD1	TRBJ2-7	CASSLNTGQGTYEQYF	TGTGCCAGCAGCTTGAACACGGGACAGGGGACCTACGAGCAGTACTTC
TRBV7-8	few	.	TRBJ2-7	CASSLAGLSYEQYF	TGTGCCAGCAGCTTAGCGGGACTTTCCTACGAGCAGTACTTC
TRBV2	.	TRBD2	TRBJ2-2	CASSGGRWTGELFF	TGTGCCAGCAGTGGCGGGAGATGGACCGGGGAGCTGTTTTTT
TRBV5-1	.	.	TRBJ2-7	CASSLGPGSSYEQYF	TGCGCCAGCAGCTTGGGGCCAGGAAGCTCCTACGAGCAGTACTTC
TRBV5-1	.	TRBD2	TRBJ2-7	CASSLTPGGNEQYF	TGCGCCAGCAGCTTGACACCGGGAGGGAACGAGCAGTACTTC
TRBV6-1	.	.	TRBJ1-1	CASSEAARENTEAFF	TGTGCCAGCAGTGAAGCGGCCAGGGAGAACACTGAAGCTTTCTTT
TRBV9	few	TRBD2	TRBJ2-6	CASSVGGGRRDSGANVLTF	TGTGCCAGCAGCGTAGGAGGCGGGAGACGGGACTCTGGGGCCAACGTCCTGACTTTC
TRBV18	.	.	TRBJ2-5	CASSPAQETQYF	TGTGCCAGCTCACCTGCCCAAGAGACCCAGTACTTC
TRBV7-3	.	TRBD2	TRBJ2-3	CASSLFASGTTSTDTQYF	TGTGCCAGCAGCTTATTCGCTAGCGGGACGACTAGCACAGATACGCAGTATTTT
TRBV10-1	.	.	TRBJ2-2	CASRGTGELFF	TGCGCCTCCCGAGGGACCGGGGAGCTGTTTTTT
TRBV19	.	.	TRBJ2-5	CASSMGSETQYF	TGTGCCAGTAGTATGGGGAGCGAGACCCAGTACTTC
TRBV4-1	.	.	TRBJ2-3	CASSQDRGVFSTDTQYF	TGCGCCAGCAGCCAAGATCGGGGTGTCTTTAGCACAGATACGCAGTATTTT
TRBV4-2	.	.	TRBJ2-3	CASSQRARFTDTQYF	TGTGCCAGCAGCCAAAGGGCTAGGTTCACAGATACGCAGTATTTT
TRBV6-6	.	.	TRBJ1-1	CASSGARLGQAFF	TGTGCCAGCAGTGGGGCCCGGTTAGGCCAAGCTTTCTTT
TRBV29-1	.	.	TRBJ2-1	CSVAPRVEGEQFF	TGCAGCGTTGCTCCCAGGGTAGAGGGTGAGCAGTTCTTC
TRBV7-9	.	TRBD2	TRBJ2-5	CASRKSSGRAAETQYF	TGTGCCAGCAGGAAGTCTAGCGGGAGGGCCGCAGAGACCCAGTACTTC
TRBV28	.	.	TRBJ1-2	CASSLGLFEGNYGYTF	TGTGCCAGCAGTTTGGGTCTCTTCGAGGGTAACTATGGCTACACCTTC
TRBV5-4	.	TRBD2	TRBJ2-1	CASSPGGAGGGNEQFF	TGTGCCAGCAGCCCTGGTGGAGCGGGAGGGGGGAATGAGCAGTTCTTC
TRBV5-4	few	TRBD2	TRBJ2-5	CASSPNTGGETQYF	TGTGCCAGCAGCCCAAACACGGGAGGAGAGACCCAGTACTTC
TRBV7-8	.	.	TRBJ1-4	CASSPRGGTNEKLFF	TGTGCCAGCAGCCCGAGGGGGGGCACAAATGAAAAACTGTTTTTT
TRBV29-1	once	.	TRBJ2-7	CSVVILAGLTYEQYF	TGCAGCGTTGTAATATTGGCTGGATTAACCTACGAGCAGTACTTC
TRBV6-1	.	.	TRBJ1-5	CASSGNQPQHF	TGTGCCAGCAGTGGGAATCAGCCCCAGCATTTT
TRBV19	few	.	TRBJ1-2	CASSIRGRLLFHGYTF	TGTGCCAGTAGTATCAGGGGTCGGCTCCTTTTTCATGGCTACACCTTC
TRBV29-1	.	TRBD1	TRBJ1-2	CSVDLLNRDRLGGYTF	TGCAGCGTTGACCTTTTGAACCGGGACAGGCTAGGCGGCTACACCTTC
TRBV5-1	.	.	TRBJ2-3	CASSLEASADTQYF	TGCGCCAGCAGCTTGGAGGCTAGCGCGGATACGCAGTATTTT
TRBV29-1	.	.	TRBJ2-7	CSVEWGTSYEQYF	TGCAGCGTTGAATGGGGGACTTCCTACGAGCAGTACTTC
TRBV6-1	once	.	TRBJ1-1	CASKAQVSEAFF	TGTGCCAGCAAGGCACAGGTTTCTGAAGCTTTCTTT
TRBV4-3	many	.	TRBJ1-1	CASSHSTNMNTEAFF	TGCGCCAGCAGCCACAGTACCAACATGAACACTGAAGCTTTCTTT
TRBV7-9	few	.	TRBJ2-4	CASSPKGASMDIQYF	TGTGCCAGCAGCCCCAAGGGCGCGAGTATGGACATTCAGTACTTC
TRBV19	.	.	TRBJ1-5	CASSLQGLGQPQHF	TGTGCCAGTAGTCTTCAGGGTCTGGGCCAGCCCCAGCATTTT
TRBV15	.	.	TRBJ2-7	CATSRDHTGTHEQYF	TGTGCCACCAGCAGAGATCACACAGGGACTCACGAGCAGTACTTC
TRBV5-6	.	.	TRBJ2-4	CASSVQTKRAKNIQYF	TGTGCCAGCAGCGTTCAAACTAAGAGGGCCAAAAACATTCAGTACTTC
TRBV2	many	.	TRBJ2-3	CASSRPKGGTDTQYF	TGTGCCAGCAGTCGCCCGAAAGGGGGCACAGATACGCAGTATTTT
TRBV5-4	.	TRBD2	TRBJ2-5	CASSSSGTQETQYF	TGTGCCAGCAGCTCCAGCGGGACCCAAGAGACCCAGTACTTC
TRBV5-1	once	.	TRBJ1-3	CASSLAPTGLSGNTIYF	TGCGCCAGCAGCTTGGCCCCCACAGGGCTCTCTGGAAACACCATATATTTT
TRBV2	.	.	TRBJ1-5	CASTGGEGQPQHF	TGTGCCAGCACGGGGGGCGAGGGTCAGCCCCAGCATTTT
TRBV2	.	.	TRBJ1-2	CASSGLTDYGYTF	TGTGCCAGCAGTGGGTTGACAGACTATGGCTACACCTTC
TRBV28	once	.	TRBJ2-5	CASSSGTRTEETQYF	TGTGCCAGCAGTTCGGGGACGAGGACAGAAGAGACCCAGTACTTC
TRBV5-8	.	TRBD1	TRBJ1-2	CASSHATPDRVPGYGYTF	TGTGCCAGCAGCCACGCCACCCCTGACAGGGTTCCTGGCTATGGCTACACCTTC
TRBV29-1	.	.	TRBJ2-6	CSVESGANVLTF	TGCAGCGTTGAATCTGGGGCCAACGTCCTGACTTTC
TRBV29-1	.	.	TRBJ1-1	CSVESDIYTEAFF	TGCAGCGTTGAATCCGACATTTACACTGAAGCTTTCTTT
TRBV5-1	.	TRBD2	TRBJ2-7	CASSSATSGSSYEQYF	TGCGCCAGCAGCTCTGCTACTAGCGGTTCCTCCTACGAGCAGTACTTC
TRBV7-8	few	.	TRBJ2-7	CASSLVRTSPGEQYF	TGTGCCAGCAGCTTAGTCAGAACTAGCCCCGGCGAGCAGTACTTC
TRBV29-1	few	.	TRBJ1-1	CSVERSPLNTEAFF	TGCAGCGTTGAACGCAGCCCGCTGAACACTGAAGCTTTCTTT
TRBV7-2	.	.	TRBJ1-1	CASSLRGAWVGNTEAFF	TGTGCCAGCAGCTTACGGGGGGCTTGGGTTGGGAACACTGAAGCTTTCTTT
TRBV6-6	.	TRBD1	TRBJ2-3	CASRRLRQGITDTQYF	TGTGCCAGCAGACGTCTTAGACAGGGGATCACAGATACGCAGTATTTT
TRBV4-3	.	.	TRBJ2-1	CASSQYSSGAAIHEQFF	TGCGCCAGCAGCCAATACTCCTCCGGGGCGGCAATCCATGAGCAGTTCTTC